This record concerns one T cell receptor beta chain sequence. Authors' analysis steps: Reference gene primer amplification gave estimated nucleated cell counts. Profiling relied on immunoSEQ multiplex PCR, and the TCRdb table lists in-frame clones only, not all of them. For V, J and clone size, that table is used; D and trimming come from the DNA. The sample has 470,000 or so clones, nearly 90% seen once. This sample is part of a study of blood T cell repertoires in COVID-19. Turning to the study itself: T cells, B-cell-depleted T cells, or PBMCs supplied cDNA or gDNA.

Per germline, CDR1 LGHDT and CDR2 YNNKEL (reference sequence). This CDR3 region has 15 residues. Trimming at V came to 0 bases and at J to 4 bases, leaving 3 bases not matched to a gene. The sequence was obtained from a woman between 18 and 29 years old with acute COVID-19. The sequencing input was PBMCs or T cells enriched from blood (not recorded which). The chain recombines TRBV3-1 (or the pseudogene TRBV3-2) with TRBJ2-4, with 7 bases that match TRBD2. The CDR3 DNA reads as TGTGCCAGCAGCCAAGAGCTAGCGGATAAAAACATTCAGTACTTC. It specifies CASSQELADKNIQYF.